This is a list of T cell receptor beta chains from one sample in a study of cytomegalovirus exposure and HLA in healthy donors. TCRdb's table, derived via immunoSEQ multiplex PCR, lists solely in-frame clones and lacks some. Counted here are 100,000 or so clones, roughly 86% occurring once; the ten biggest clones make up 10%. Sequenced input: PBMCs. These receptors were taken from a human donor in good health. The CDR3 runs from the conserved cysteine through the conserved F or W. The D gene is left open where the match is weak. Size is stated for part of the rows, as once, few or many counts, or as a class when the clone is expanded.

d_call,v_call,j_call,clone_size,cdr3_aa,cdr3_nt
TRBD1,TRBV11-2,TRBJ1-5,NA,CASSLGLGGGEPQHF,TGTGCCAGCAGCTTAGGGTTAGGGGGCGGAGAGCCCCAGCATTTT
TRBD1,TRBV19,TRBJ1-2,NA,CASSIGPGTGPYGYTF,TGTGCCAGTAGTATAGGACCCGGGACAGGTCCATATGGCTACACCTTC
NA,TRBV9,TRBJ1-1,NA,CASSVGQAANTEAFF,TGTGCCAGCAGCGTAGGGCAGGCCGCGAACACTGAAGCTTTCTTT
TRBD1,TRBV18,TRBJ1-2,once,CASSPRQGDGYTF,TGTGCCAGCTCACCGCGACAGGGAGATGGCTACACCTTC
TRBD2,TRBV15,TRBJ2-1,NA,CATSGTRTYNEQFF,TGTGCCACTTCCGGGACTAGAACCTACAATGAGCAGTTCTTC
NA,TRBV7-6,TRBJ1-1,NA,CASSLLPGNTEAFF,TGTGCCAGCAGCTTATTACCGGGGAACACTGAAGCTTTCTTT
NA,TRBV7-8,TRBJ1-2,NA,CASSQSVFAGRLYGYTF,TGTGCCAGCAGCCAGTCGGTTTTCGCGGGACGGCTTTATGGCTACACCTTC
NA,TRBV13,TRBJ1-1,NA,CASSLGPREGTEAFF,TGTGCCAGCAGCTTAGGACCCAGGGAGGGCACTGAAGCTTTCTTT
NA,TRBV5-5,TRBJ2-7,NA,CASSLGGVYEQYF,TGTGCCAGCAGCTTGGGGGGGGTTTACGAGCAGTACTTC
TRBD2,TRBV7-2,TRBJ2-3,once,CASSLVGGANTDTQYF,TGTGCCAGCAGCTTAGTCGGGGGGGCGAACACAGATACGCAGTATTTT
TRBD1,TRBV27,TRBJ1-2,NA,CAKDRYYGYTF,TGTGCCAAGGACAGGTACTATGGCTACACCTTC
NA,TRBV11-2,TRBJ2-7,once,CASSPKLGTDYEQYF,TGTGCCAGCAGCCCAAAGCTTGGGACGGACTACGAGCAGTACTTC
NA,TRBV27,TRBJ1-1,few,CASIRGGQNTEAFF,TGTGCCAGCATCCGAGGCGGACAGAACACTGAAGCTTTCTTT
NA,TRBV28,TRBJ1-2,NA,CASSPAGGENYGYTF,TGTGCCAGCAGTCCCGCGGGGGGCGAAAACTATGGCTACACCTTC
NA,TRBV23-1,TRBJ1-5,NA,CANTGVFGEDQPQHF,TGCGCCAACACGGGGGTTTTCGGGGAGGATCAGCCCCAGCATTTT
NA,TRBV4-1,TRBJ1-3,NA,CASSHLQVRAGNTIYF,TGCGCCAGCAGCCATCTACAGGTGAGAGCTGGAAACACCATATATTTT
TRBD2,TRBV14,TRBJ2-5,NA,CASSQTTSVETQYF,TGTGCCAGCAGCCAAACGACTAGCGTGGAGACCCAGTACTTC
TRBD2,TRBV15,TRBJ2-1,NA,CATSSGGGINEQFF,TGTGCCACCAGCAGCGGGGGGGGGATCAATGAGCAGTTCTTC
TRBD1,TRBV28,TRBJ2-7,once,CATRDGAGTGVFEQYF,TGTGCCACCAGGGACGGAGCCGGGACAGGGGTTTTCGAGCAGTACTTC
TRBD1,TRBV11-2,TRBJ2-7,NA,CASSFGTGISSYEQYF,TGTGCCAGCAGCTTCGGGACAGGGATATCCTCCTACGAGCAGTACTTC
TRBD1,TRBV7-7,TRBJ2-1,NA,CASSLAGQGNNEQFF,TGTGCTAGCAGCTTAGCGGGACAGGGGAACAATGAGCAGTTCTTC
NA,TRBV19,TRBJ1-6,NA,CASSIDLGSSPLHF,TGTGCCAGTAGTATAGATTTGGGGAGCTCACCCCTCCACTTT
TRBD1,TRBV4-3,TRBJ2-4,NA,CASSQYSGRQGKTNIQYF,TGCGCCAGCAGCCAGTACAGCGGTCGACAGGGGAAGACAAACATTCAGTACTTC
TRBD1,TRBV6-5,TRBJ1-3,NA,CASSSTGGRGNTIYF,TGTGCCAGCAGTTCAACAGGGGGCCGAGGAAACACCATATATTTT
TRBD2,TRBV6-4,TRBJ2-1,NA,CASSESRGLAGNNEQFF,TGTGCCAGCAGTGAATCGCGGGGTCTAGCGGGTAACAATGAGCAGTTCTTC
TRBD1,TRBV25-1,TRBJ2-3,NA,CASAPAGTGGDTQYF,TGTGCCAGCGCGCCGGCCGGGACAGGGGGGGATACGCAGTATTTT
TRBD1,TRBV27,TRBJ2-3,once,CASSLGIHRGDTQYF,TGTGCCAGCAGTTTGGGGATCCACAGGGGAGATACGCAGTATTTT
NA,TRBV7-9,TRBJ1-5,NA,CASSLQGGQPQHF,TGTGCCAGCAGCCTCCAGGGTGGTCAGCCCCAGCATTTT
NA,TRBV5-1,TRBJ2-1,NA,CASGPQGHRSYNEQFF,TGCGCCAGCGGGCCGCAGGGGCACAGATCCTACAATGAGCAGTTCTTC
NA,TRBV21-1,TRBJ1-1,NA,CASSKGKGVPQSDTEAFF,TGTGCCAGCAGCAAAGGAAAGGGGGTGCCCCAGTCTGACACTGAAGCTTTCTTT
TRBD1,TRBV7-8,TRBJ1-4,NA,CASSYRTGVYEKLFF,TGTGCCAGCAGCTACAGGACAGGGGTCTATGAAAAACTGTTTTTT
TRBD1,TRBV4-3,TRBJ2-7,NA,CASSHDRVSYEQYF,TGCGCCAGCAGCCACGACAGGGTCTCCTACGAGCAGTACTTC
NA,TRBV4-3,TRBJ2-3,NA,CASSPLRITDTQYF,TGCGCCAGCAGCCCCTTGAGGATCACAGATACGCAGTATTTT
TRBD1,TRBV28,TRBJ2-2,NA,CASSFTQGAGGELFF,TGTGCCAGCAGTTTCACACAGGGGGCAGGCGGGGAGCTGTTTTTT
NA,TRBV18,TRBJ1-1,NA,CASSPREVREAFF,TGTGCCAGCTCACCCCGAGAAGTGAGGGAAGCTTTCTTT
NA,TRBV7-3,TRBJ2-2,NA,CASRDQGKLNTGELFF,TGTGCCAGCAGGGACCAGGGGAAACTAAACACCGGGGAGCTGTTTTTT
TRBD1,TRBV27,TRBJ1-1,few,CASGRQGKAEAFF,TGTGCCAGCGGGAGACAGGGGAAAGCTGAAGCTTTCTTT
NA,TRBV28,TRBJ1-5,few,CASSSLFGDTSNQPQHF,TGTGCCAGCAGTTCATTATTTGGGGACACGTCCAATCAGCCCCAGCATTTT
TRBD1,TRBV2,TRBJ2-7,once,CASSENRGIGNEQYF,TGTGCCAGCAGTGAAAACAGGGGGATTGGAAACGAGCAGTACTTC
NA,TRBV21-1,TRBJ1-5,NA,CASSLQGVYQPQHF,TGTGCCAGCAGCTTACAGGGGGTATATCAGCCCCAGCATTTT
TRBD1,TRBV7-3,TRBJ2-2,NA,CASSLFGTGGTTGELFF,TGTGCCAGCAGCTTATTCGGGACAGGGGGGACGACCGGGGAGCTGTTTTTT
NA,TRBV7-6,TRBJ1-1,NA,CASSLTENTEAFF,TGTGCCAGCAGCCTGACAGAGAACACTGAAGCTTTCTTT
NA,TRBV6-4,TRBJ1-4,few,CASGVDRNEKLFF,TGTGCCAGCGGGGTAGACAGGAATGAAAAACTGTTTTTT
NA,TRBV14,TRBJ1-2,once,CASSQVRSQGGYGYTF,TGTGCCAGCAGCCAAGTTCGGTCCCAGGGTGGCTATGGCTACACCTTC
TRBD1,TRBV2,TRBJ2-2,NA,CASRPGGRNTGELFF,TGTGCCAGCAGGCCAGGGGGCCGGAACACCGGGGAGCTGTTTTTT
TRBD1,TRBV7-7,TRBJ2-2,NA,CASSLGTGSGELFF,TGTGCCAGCAGCTTAGGGACAGGGTCCGGGGAGCTGTTTTTT
NA,TRBV6-6,TRBJ1-5,NA,CASSGTLNQPQHF,TGTGCCAGCAGTGGGACACTCAATCAGCCCCAGCATTTT
TRBD2,TRBV4-2,TRBJ2-2,NA,CASSVQRGVNTGELFF,TGTGCCAGCAGCGTTCAGCGGGGAGTCAACACCGGGGAGCTGTTTTTT
NA,TRBV6-4,TRBJ2-3,once,CASSEGGASGPDTQYF,TGTGCCAGCAGTGAGGGGGGGGCTAGCGGCCCAGATACGCAGTATTTT
TRBD1,TRBV15,TRBJ2-7,NA,CATSRSRDRTYEQYF,TGTGCCACCAGCAGGAGCCGGGACAGAACCTACGAGCAGTACTTC